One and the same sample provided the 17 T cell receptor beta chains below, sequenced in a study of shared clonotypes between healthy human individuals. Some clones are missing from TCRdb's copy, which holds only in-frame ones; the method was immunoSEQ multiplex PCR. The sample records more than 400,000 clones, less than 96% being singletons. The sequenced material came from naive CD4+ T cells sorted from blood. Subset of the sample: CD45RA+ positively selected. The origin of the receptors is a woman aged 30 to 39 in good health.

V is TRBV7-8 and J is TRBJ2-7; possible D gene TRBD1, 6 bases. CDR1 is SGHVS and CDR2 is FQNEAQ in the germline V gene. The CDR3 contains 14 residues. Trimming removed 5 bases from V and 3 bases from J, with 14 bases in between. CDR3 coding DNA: TGTGCCAGCAGCCCGACCCGGGACATCTACGAGCAGTACTTC. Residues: CASSPTRDIYEQYF. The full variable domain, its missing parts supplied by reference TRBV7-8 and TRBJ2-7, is GAGVSQSPRYKVAKRGQDVALRCDPISGHVSLFWYQQALGQGPEFLTYFQNEAQLDKSGLPSDRFFAERPEGSVSTLKIQRTQQEDSAVYLCASSPTRDIYEQYFGPGTRLTVT.

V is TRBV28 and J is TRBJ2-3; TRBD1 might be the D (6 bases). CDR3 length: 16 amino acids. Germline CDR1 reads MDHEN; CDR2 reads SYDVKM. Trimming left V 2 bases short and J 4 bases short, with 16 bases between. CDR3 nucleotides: TGTGCCAGCAGTTTAGGGGGCCTCAGGATGTCAGATACGCAGTATTTT. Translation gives CASSLGGLRMSDTQYF.

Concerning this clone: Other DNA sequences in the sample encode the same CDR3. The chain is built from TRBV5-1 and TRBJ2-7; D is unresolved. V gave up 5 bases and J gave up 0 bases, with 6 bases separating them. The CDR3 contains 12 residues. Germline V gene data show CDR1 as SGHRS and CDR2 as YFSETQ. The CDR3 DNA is TGCGCCAGCAGTCAAAGCTCCTACGAGCAGTACTTC. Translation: CASSQSSYEQYF.

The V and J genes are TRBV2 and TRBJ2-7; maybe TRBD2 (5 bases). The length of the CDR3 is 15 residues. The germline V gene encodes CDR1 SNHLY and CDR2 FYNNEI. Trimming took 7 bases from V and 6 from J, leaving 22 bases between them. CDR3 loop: CASTSRGPTGFEQYF. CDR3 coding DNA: TGTGCCAGCACGAGTCGGGGTCCTACGGGATTCGAGCAGTACTTC.

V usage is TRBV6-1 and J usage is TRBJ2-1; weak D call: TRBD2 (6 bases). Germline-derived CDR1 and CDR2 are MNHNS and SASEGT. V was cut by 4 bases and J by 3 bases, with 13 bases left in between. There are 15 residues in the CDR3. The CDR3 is CASSGRGKNYNEQFF. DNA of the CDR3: TGTGCCAGCAGTGGGCGGGGAAAAAACTACAATGAGCAGTTCTTC.

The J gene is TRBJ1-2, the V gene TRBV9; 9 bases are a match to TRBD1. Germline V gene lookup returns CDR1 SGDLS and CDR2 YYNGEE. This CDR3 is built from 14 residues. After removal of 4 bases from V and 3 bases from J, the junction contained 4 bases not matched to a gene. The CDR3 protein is CASSPDRGDYGYTF. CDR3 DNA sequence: TGTGCCAGCAGCCCTGACAGGGGGGACTATGGCTACACCTTC.

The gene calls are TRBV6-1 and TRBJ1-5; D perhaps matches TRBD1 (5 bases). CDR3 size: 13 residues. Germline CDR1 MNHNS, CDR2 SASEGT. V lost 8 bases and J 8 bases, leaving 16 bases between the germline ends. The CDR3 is CASRAGVREPQHF. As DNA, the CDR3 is TGTGCCAGCCGGGCGGGGGTCAGGGAGCCCCAGCATTTT.

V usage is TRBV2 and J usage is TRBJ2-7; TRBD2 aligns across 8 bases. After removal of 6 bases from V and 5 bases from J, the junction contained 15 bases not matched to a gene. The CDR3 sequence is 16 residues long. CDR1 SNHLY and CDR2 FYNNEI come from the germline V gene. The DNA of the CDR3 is TGTGCCAGCAGAAAAACCTCTCGGGGGGGTAAGGACGAGCAGTACTTC. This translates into CASRKTSRGGKDEQYF.

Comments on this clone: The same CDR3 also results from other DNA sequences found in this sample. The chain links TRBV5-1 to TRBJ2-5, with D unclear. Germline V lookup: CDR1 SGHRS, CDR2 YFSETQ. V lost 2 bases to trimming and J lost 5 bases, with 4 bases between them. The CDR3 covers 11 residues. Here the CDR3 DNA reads TGCGCCAGCAGCTTAGCTGAGACCCAGTACTTC. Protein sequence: CASSLAETQYF. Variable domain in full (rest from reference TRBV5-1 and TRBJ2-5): KAGVTQTPRYLIKTRGQQVTLSCSPISGHRSVSWYQQTPGQGLQFLFEYFSETQRNKGNFPGRFSGRQFSNSRSEMNVSTLELGDSALYLCASSLAETQYFGPGTRLLVL.

The CDR3 DNA reads as TGTGCCAGCAGTTACCGCGAGGGCACTGAAGCTTTCTTT. Its translation: CASSYREGTEAFF. The chain carries TRBV6-5 and TRBJ1-1; D unresolved. V shed 2 bases and J shed 4 bases, with 8 bases lying between them. This CDR3 region has 13 residues. Germline assignment: CDR1 MNHEY and CDR2 SVGAGI.

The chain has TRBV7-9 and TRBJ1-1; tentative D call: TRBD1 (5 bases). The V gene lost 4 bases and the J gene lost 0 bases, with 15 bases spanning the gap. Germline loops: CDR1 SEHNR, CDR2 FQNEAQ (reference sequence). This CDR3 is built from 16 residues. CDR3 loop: CASSSAGGLMNTEAFF. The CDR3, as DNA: TGTGCCAGCAGCTCCGCGGGGGGACTTATGAACACTGAAGCTTTCTTT.

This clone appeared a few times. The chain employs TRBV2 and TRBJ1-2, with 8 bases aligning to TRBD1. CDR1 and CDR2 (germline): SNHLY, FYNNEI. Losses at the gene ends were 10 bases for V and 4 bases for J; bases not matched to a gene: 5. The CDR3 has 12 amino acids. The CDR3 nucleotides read TGTGCCACTAGGACAGGGCGCTATGGCTACACCTTC. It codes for CATRTGRYGYTF.

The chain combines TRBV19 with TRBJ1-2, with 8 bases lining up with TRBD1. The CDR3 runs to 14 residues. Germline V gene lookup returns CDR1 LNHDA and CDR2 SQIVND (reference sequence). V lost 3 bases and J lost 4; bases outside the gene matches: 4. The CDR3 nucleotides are TGTGCCAGTAGTATGCCAGGGGGCGCCTATGGCTACACCTTC. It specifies CASSMPGGAYGYTF.

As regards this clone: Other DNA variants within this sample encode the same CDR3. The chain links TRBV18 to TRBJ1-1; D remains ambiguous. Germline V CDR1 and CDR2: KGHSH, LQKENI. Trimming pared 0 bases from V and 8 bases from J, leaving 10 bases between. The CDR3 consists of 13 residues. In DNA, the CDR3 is TGTGCCAGCTCACCACCGGGCAGAACAGAAGCTTTCTTT. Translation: CASSPPGRTEAFF.

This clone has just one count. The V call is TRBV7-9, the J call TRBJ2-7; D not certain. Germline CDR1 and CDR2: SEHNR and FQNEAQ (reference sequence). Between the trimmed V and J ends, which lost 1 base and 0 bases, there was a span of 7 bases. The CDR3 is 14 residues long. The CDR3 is CASSLGGFSYEQYF. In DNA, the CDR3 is TGTGCCAGCAGCTTAGGGGGTTTCTCCTACGAGCAGTACTTC.

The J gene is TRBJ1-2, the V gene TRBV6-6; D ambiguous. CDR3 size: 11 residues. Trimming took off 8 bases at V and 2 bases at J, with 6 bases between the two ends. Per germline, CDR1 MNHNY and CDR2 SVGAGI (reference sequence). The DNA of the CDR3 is TGTGCCAGCCGGGCGAACTATGGCTACACCTTC. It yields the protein CASRANYGYTF.

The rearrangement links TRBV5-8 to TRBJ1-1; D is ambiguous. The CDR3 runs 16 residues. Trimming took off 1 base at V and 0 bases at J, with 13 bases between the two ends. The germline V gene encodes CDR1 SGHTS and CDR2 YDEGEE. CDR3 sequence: CASSLSRGIMNTEAFF. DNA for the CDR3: TGTGCCAGCAGCTTGTCGCGGGGTATCATGAACACTGAAGCTTTCTTT.